A single sample gave rise to the 21 T cell receptor beta chains below, sequenced in a study of tumor-infiltrating lymphocytes in primary liver carcinoma. Out of unsorted whole blood came the blood RNA, and germline DNA was extracted as well. TCR beta cDNA was prepared out of approximately 500 ng total RNA by means of a constant-region primer. Libraries for TCR beta were built through three nested multiplex PCR rounds, which together made up a slightly modified ARM-PCR procedure. Rounds one and two of PCR, each of approximately 11 cycles, were primed with TRBV1-TRBV30 forward primers and a C-beta reverse primer. TCRdb reprocessed the multiplex PCR reads via MiXCR and lists one record per CDR3 protein. The sample has a few hundred thousand distinct CDR3 sequences, roughly 60% seen once. Sequenced sample: peripheral blood. The source of these receptors is a woman in her 30s with primary liver carcinoma and hepatitis B virus infection.

This clonotype was seen a few times. The V call is TRBV7-9, the J call TRBJ2-3, with a possible D match to TRBD2 (5 bases). Trimming shortened V by 0 bases and J by 4 bases, and 8 bases separated the two germline ends. The CDR3 runs 14 residues. Germline V gives CDR1 SEHNR, CDR2 FQNEAQ (reference sequence). The chain's CDR3 is CASSLAAVSDTQYF. CDR3 DNA: TGTGCCAGCAGCTTAGCAGCGGTCTCAGATACGCAGTATTTT.

On this clonotype: An end of the junction does not agree with germline; a read error may underlie this. V gene TRBV4-2 combines with J gene TRBJ2-1; no clear D. The CDR3 has 16 amino acids. Per germline, CDR1 LGHNA and CDR2 YNFKEQ. The CDR3 DNA is TGTGCCAGCAGCCAAGGAGGCGTTAACTCCTACGATGAGCAGTTCTTC. Its protein product is CASSQGGVNSYDEQFF.

This clonotype was observed at least ten times. This chain links TRBV29-1 with TRBJ1-1, with 9 positions matching TRBD1. V gave up 6 bases and J gave up 5 bases; unmatched junction bases: 10. In germline, CDR1 is SQVTM, CDR2 ANQGSEA. The CDR3 length is 14 residues. The CDR3 sequence is CSVRRGQGETEAFF. CDR3 nucleotide sequence: TGCAGCGTAAGACGGGGACAGGGCGAGACTGAAGCTTTCTTT.

The chain recombines TRBV29-1 with TRBJ2-5; either TRBD1 or TRBD2 may fit D (5 bases each). CDR1 and CDR2 (germline): SQVTM, ANQGSEA. This CDR3 comprises 15 residues. CDR3 amino acids: CNVETGRGERETQYF. CDR3 in DNA: TGCAACGTCGAAACCGGAAGGGGAGAGAGGGAGACCCAGTACTTC.

The CDR3 nucleotides are TGTGCCAGCAGTCGGGAGACCAGGGAGCTGTTTTTT. It translates to CASSRETRELFF. V usage is TRBV12-3 or TRBV12-4 and J usage is TRBJ2-2; possible D gene TRBD2, 6 bases. This CDR3 is built from 12 residues. Trimming stripped 5 bases from V and 9 bases from J, with 10 bases between.

This chain joins TRBV7-9 and TRBJ1-1; no definite D call. Trimming stripped 6 bases from V and 4 bases from J, with 18 bases between. CDR3 length equals 15 residues. The germline CDR1 and CDR2 sequences are SEHNR and FQNEAQ (reference sequence). The CDR3 is CASRYYRDLSTEAFF. CDR3 coding DNA: TGTGCCAGCAGGTATTACCGGGATTTGAGCACTGAAGCTTTCTTT. The whole variable domain, remainder taken from reference TRBV7-9 and TRBJ1-1, is DTGVSQNPRHKITKRGQNVTFRCDPISEHNRLYWYRQTLGQGPEFLTYFQNEAQLEKSRLLSDRFSAERPKGSFSTLEIQRTEQGDSAMYLCASRYYRDLSTEAFFGQGTRLTVV.

Note on this clonotype: A much larger clone is a single base away; this may be a read error. This rearrangement joins TRBV12-3 or TRBV12-4 to TRBJ2-1; TRBD2 agrees at 8 bases. The CDR3 is 16 residues long. CDR3 loop: CVSRAWASGSYNEQFF. The CDR3 nucleotides read TGTGTCAGCAGGGCCTGGGCTAGCGGGTCCTACAATGAGCAGTTCTTC.

As concerns this clonotype: The final CDR3 position lacks the conserved phenylalanine or tryptophan, pointing to a likely read error. The chain combines TRBV11-2 with TRBJ2-1; the match to TRBD2 covers 10 bases. The CDR3 loop spans 14 amino acids. Germline CDR1 SGHAT, CDR2 FQNNGV. In DNA, the CDR3 is TGTGCCGGCAGTTTACAACTAGCGGGAAATGAGCAGTTCTTA. Translated: CAGSLQLAGNEQFL.

This clonotype occurred once. A much larger clone is a single base away; this may be a read error. The genes are TRBV7-8 and TRBJ1-5; no reliable D call. The J call may be wrong; the DNA end is better matched by TRBJ2-3. This CDR3 comprises 13 residues. Looked up from germline, CDR1 is SGHVS and CDR2 is FQNEAQ. The DNA of the CDR3 is TGTGCCAGCAGCTTTCGGATGAATCAGCCCCAGTATTTT. Its protein is CASSFRMNQPQYF.

Of note for this clonotype: At one boundary the junction diverges from the germline segment, which might be a read error. The genes are TRBV4-3 and TRBJ2-1; possibly TRBD2 for D (5 bases). Germline CDR1 is LGHNA and CDR2 is YSLEER. CDR3 length: 16 residues. As DNA, the CDR3 is TGCGCCAGCAGCCAAGGTACGGGAAGCTCCTACAATGGGCAGTTCTTC. Translation: CASSQGTGSSYNGQFF.

As to this clonotype: At one boundary the junction diverges from the germline segment, which might be a read error. The chain combines TRBV11-2 with TRBJ2-2, with 8 bases identical to TRBD2. CDR1 is SGHAT and CDR2 is FQNNGV in the germline V gene. This CDR3 is built from 15 residues. CDR3 amino acids: CSSTKDGRALGELFF. The CDR3 bases are TGTAGCAGCACCAAGGACGGGAGGGCCCTCGGGGAGCTGTTTTTC.

This clonotype showed up just once. The chain combines TRBV18 with TRBJ2-7, with 10 bases lining up with TRBD1. The CDR3 is 15 amino acids. J was trimmed by 6 bases and V by 0 bases; bases with no gene match: 5. Germline V gives CDR1 KGHSH, CDR2 LQKENI. CDR3 coding DNA: TGTGCCAGCTCACCACCGGCGGGACAGGGGTTCGAGCAGTACTTC. Protein product: CASSPPAGQGFEQYF.

This sequence joins TRBV6-1 and TRBJ2-7; maybe TRBD1 (7 bases). Deletions cut 7 bases from V and 3 bases from J, with 16 bases between. The CDR3 is 14 residues long. CDR1 is MNHNS, CDR2 SASEGT, per germline. CDR3 sequence: CASNKAGGNYEQYF. CDR3 sequence (DNA): TGTGCCAGCAATAAGGCAGGGGGGAACTACGAGCAGTACTTC.

Notes on this clonotype: The junction differs from germline at one of its ends, possibly a read error. The chain carries TRBV6-1 and TRBJ2-1, with TRBD2 identical over 8 bases. The CDR3 consists of 15 residues. Germline values: CDR1 MNHNS, CDR2 SASEGT. The CDR3 sequence: CASSRVAGPYNEQIF. In nucleotides, the CDR3 is TGTGCCAGCAGCCGTGTAGCGGGACCCTACAATGAGCAGATCTTC.

This clonotype showed up just once. This clone may be a read error of a much larger clone one base away. V usage is TRBV29-1 and J usage is TRBJ2-1; the match to TRBD2 covers 12 bases. Trimming at V came to 7 bases and at J to 4 bases, leaving 8 bases not matched to a gene. CDR3 size: 15 residues. The germline CDR1 and CDR2 sequences are SQVTM and ANQGSEA. CDR3 in DNA: TGCAGCGCCCGACTAGCGGGAGATAATTACAATGAGCAGTTCTTC. Translation: CSARLAGDNYNEQFF.

Details on this clonotype: A much larger clonotype is one base distant, so this may be a read error. The rearrangement uses TRBV29-1 and TRBJ2-2; 7 bases agree with TRBD2. Per the germline V gene, CDR1 is SQVTM and CDR2 is ANQGSEA. CDR3 length: 12 residues. The CDR3 bases are TGCAGCGTTGCGGGATTGAGCGGGGAGCTGTTATTT. Translating gives CSVAGLSGELLF.

The sample holds many counts of this clonotype. The chain is built from TRBV4-2 and TRBJ2-5; the D is unclear. V gave up 1 base and J gave up 2 bases, with 5 bases separating them. The CDR3 runs to 13 residues. Germline V gene data show CDR1 as LGHNA and CDR2 as YNFKEQ. The CDR3 protein is CASSQGLQETQYF. The CDR3 nucleotides are TGTGCCAGCAGCCAAGGATTGCAAGAGACCCAGTACTTC.

In the case of this clonotype: A read error is possible here, since a much larger clone lies one base away. The V call is TRBV12-3 or TRBV12-4, the J call TRBJ2-5; D is possibly TRBD1 (5 bases). With 8 bases removed from V and 4 bases from J, the gap between germline ends came to 14 bases. The CDR3 covers 13 residues. Here the CDR3 reads CASHDSFLETQYF. The CDR3 DNA sequence: TGTGCCAGCCATGACAGTTTCTTAGAGACCCAGTACTTC.

In regard to this clonotype: One end of the junction varies from germline; a read error may be responsible. The chain links TRBV11-2 to TRBJ2-7; possibly TRBD1 for D (6 bases). The CDR3 loop spans 13 amino acids. Germline lookup yields CDR1 SGHAT and CDR2 FQNNGV. CDR3 nucleotide sequence: TGTGCCGGCAGTTTAGGACAGCCCTACGAGCAGTACTTC. Its protein is CAGSLGQPYEQYF. The full variable domain, in which reference TRBV11-2 and TRBJ2-7 provide the parts outside the CDR3, is EAGVAQSPRYKIIEKRQSVAFWCNPISGHATLYWYQQILGQGPKLLIQFQNNGVVDDSQLPKDRFSAERLKGVDSTLKIQPAKLEDSAVYLCAGSLGQPYEQYFGPGTRLTVT.

This clonotype was observed a single time. Since a much larger clone is just one base distant, this may be a read error. This chain connects TRBV6-5 to TRBJ2-7, with D possibly TRBD2 on 5 matching bases. The CDR3 contains 11 residues. V shed 6 bases and J shed 5 bases, with 8 bases lying between them. Germline-derived CDR1 and CDR2 are MNHEY and SVGAGI. The CDR3 DNA sequence: TGTGCCAGCAGGAGGGTGGACGAGCAGTACTTC. Translation: CASRRVDEQYF.

This clonotype came up many times. V is TRBV11-2 and J is TRBJ2-7, with 8 bases identical to TRBD1. The CDR3 loop spans 13 amino acids. Germline CDR1 and CDR2: SGHAT and FQNNGV. The J segment lost 6 bases and the V segment lost 3 bases, leaving 4 bases of the junction unmatched. The CDR3 is CASSFGQGSEQYF. The CDR3 DNA is TGTGCCAGCAGCTTCGGACAGGGCTCCGAGCAGTACTTC.